What follows describes a single T cell receptor beta chain. The sample originates from a study of T cell changes during pregnancy in multiple sclerosis. There are 13 residues in the CDR3. The germline CDR1 and CDR2 sequences are SGDLS and YYNGEE. The J segment lost 4 bases and the V segment lost 4 bases, leaving 2 bases of the junction unmatched. Only in-frame clones appear in the TCRdb table, and some are missing; sequencing was by immunoSEQ multiplex PCR. The sample includes about 20,000 clones, less than 90% seen only once; the top ten take roughly 6.4%. The sequenced sample was CD8+ T cells from peripheral blood mononuclear cells, obtained in the third trimester of pregnancy. V gene TRBV9 combines with J gene TRBJ2-3; 8 positions match TRBD2. The clonotype comes from a female donor in good health, enrolled as a control in a pregnancy study. The CDR3 DNA reads TGTGCCAGCAGCTCGGGGGGGGCAGATACGCAGTATTTT. Protein sequence: CASSSGGADTQYF. Full variable domain (remainder filled in from reference TRBV9 and TRBJ2-3): DSGVTQTPKHLITATGQRVTLRCSPRSGDLSVYWYQQSLDQGLQFLIQYYNGEERAKGNILERFSAQQFPDLHSELNLSSLELGDSALYFCASSSGGADTQYFGPGTRLTVL.